The 2 T cell receptor beta chains below come from one sample, sequenced in a study of blood T cells in healthy people across ages. A sample-barcoded 5' primer and a J-beta primer mix were used in a second PCR of about 7 to 12 cycles. MiXCR, applied by TCRdb to the 5' RACE reads, yields one record per CDR3 protein. The table includes some 920,000 distinct CDR3 sequences, roughly 47% detected once. What was sequenced was blood. Receptor source: an older woman in good health.

There are many counts of this clonotype. The chain recombines TRBV10-3 with TRBJ1-4; D unclear. This CDR3 region has 14 residues. Trimming removed 2 bases at V and 7 bases at J, with 11 bases between. The germline gives CDR1 ENHRY, CDR2 SYGVKD. The CDR3 loop reads CAISEGREGEKLFF. The CDR3, as DNA: TGTGCCATCAGTGAGGGAAGGGAAGGTGAAAAACTGTTTTTT.

The rearrangement uses TRBV20-1 and TRBJ1-2, with 9 bases that match TRBD1. The CDR3 is 15 residues long. The junction had 10 bases not matched to a gene; V was cut back by 4 bases and J by 4 bases. CDR1 DFQATT and CDR2 SNEGSKA come from the germline V gene (reference sequence). CDR3 sequence: CSATFRGQGGYGYTF. CDR3 DNA sequence: TGCAGTGCTACATTCCGGGGACAGGGCGGCTATGGCTACACCTTC.